The present TCR beta chain was sequenced within a study of post-analysis software for immune sequencing data (dated by TCRdb to about 2015). Background on the whole study: Disease courses on record covered relapsing-remitting, secondary progressive and progressive-relapsing multiple sclerosis, though some patients had no subtype annotation. A subset of samples was prepared in parallel using single-end sample barcoding, then pooled and co-amplified after Illumina adapter ligation. The multiple sclerosis patient repertoires were compared with roughly twelve previously published healthy control repertoires from donors aged about 6 to 26 years. Points the paper makes about the study in general: The control group was slightly older than the multiple sclerosis patient group. Multiple sclerosis patients had significantly lower normalized Chao1 diversity than controls, a result that suggests substantial peripheral T-cell clonal expansion. Significantly higher frequencies in patients than in controls were found for several TRBV segments, including TRBV5-6, TRBV5-1 and TRBV20-1. Strong co-clustering of samples prepared in the same batch was shown by direct clustering with F measure, prompting a batch-effect correction.

Per the germline V gene, SGHTA is the CDR1 and FQGNSA is the CDR2. Including cysteine and phenylalanine, the CDR3 has 16 amino acids. The sequence is cut down to CDR3 DNA, 48 bases in frame from base 1. Here V drops 2 bases and J drops 6 bases, and the junction holds 8 bases not matched to any gene. TCR beta repertoires were profiled from peripheral blood of roughly twelve young patients with multiple sclerosis to demonstrate the VDJtools post-analysis software. The multiple sclerosis patients were children and adolescents ranging in age from about 6 to 16 years. Of note for this clonotype: The specificity of this receptor is unknown. No base quality values were provided; no much bigger clone lies one nucleotide off.

The receptor library was made with PCR. Sequencing took place on an Illumina HiSeq 2500. To reduce PCR and sequencing biases, unique molecular identifiers were built into the TCR beta cDNA libraries. Around 500,000 cDNA molecules were obtained for every 1 to 10 million input T cells, so each molecule roughly corresponded to one T cell. Patient libraries were prepared and sequenced with the same protocol used for the earlier healthy control dataset. Samples belonging to the same batch were prepared together, multiplexed and sequenced on a shared HiSeq lane. Regarding the original processing steps: Raw barcoded reads were processed with MIGEC, discarding single-read molecular identifier groups before consensus assembly and CDR3 extraction. VDJtools was used for post-analysis of the clonotype tables, with diversity normalized by down-sampling every dataset to the smallest sample size. In repertoire overlap clustering, CDR3 amino acid sequences, but not nucleotide sequences, were matched to correct batch-related cross-sample contamination. The raw public data were reprocessed by TCRdb itself: fastp quality trimming at Q25, MiXCR clonotype calling, in-frame beta chains only. Under each unique CDR3 protein, matching rows form one entry showing the most common genes and DNA. What appears here as the V and J calls and clone size reflects TCRdb's work, not the paper's. For this sample there are about 810,000 distinct CDR3 sequences; approximately 53% appear just once. Over 4% of the sample goes to the ten largest clones.

The source is a girl between 5 and 17 years old with multiple sclerosis. Sequencing input: blood. Here the chain combines TRBV7-2 and TRBJ2-2; TRBD2 agrees with 8 junctional bases. The CDR3 region reads CASSLKGTSRAGELFF. The DNA reads TGTGCCAGCAGCTTAAAGGGGACTAGTCGAGCCGGGGAGCTGTTTTTT.